The present TCR beta chain was sequenced within a study of T-cell reconstitution after alpha-beta-depleted transplantation in children. Whole-study findings and limits: Reportedly, alpha-beta T cells present about two months post-transplant originated from several hundred expanded clones of graft origin. The authors attributed T-cell counts and diversity one year after transplant mostly to newly produced T cells. TCRbeta diversity was high at day 60 in some patients (a result of surviving recipient T cells and thymic progenitors).

In this sample, this clonotype turned up many times. Its cognate antigen is unknown. The V and J ends lost 5 bases and 4 bases, in that order; junction bases with no gene match: 7. The germline V gene encodes CDR1 SGHTA and CDR2 FQGNSA. The CDR3 is 15 amino acids. The TCRbeta library was prepared with unique molecular identifiers. Using its own MiXCR run on the PCR reads, TCRdb lists one record per CDR3 protein. The profile shows hundreds of thousands of distinct CDR3 sequences, over 10% of them singletons. The origin of this receptor is a male patient younger than 18 who had a stem cell transplant for acute myeloid leukemia, so the T cells may come from the graft donor. The chain employs TRBV7-2 and TRBJ2-1, with TRBD1 identical over 8 bases. This sample comprised PBMCs, mostly from graft donor cells, obtained 360 days after TCRalphabeta/CD19-depleted stem cell transplant. CDR3: CASSVDRGTYNEQFF. The CDR3 DNA follows: TGTGCCAGCAGCGTCGACAGGGGAACTTACAATGAGCAGTTCTTC.